Sequencing of this T cell receptor beta chain was carried out in a study of blood T cells in healthy people across ages. V was shortened by 5 bases and J by 2 bases, with 12 bases between the two germline ends. The CDR3 is 14 residues long. Germline assignment: CDR1 MDHEN and CDR2 SYDVKM. A J-beta primer mix and a sample-barcoded 5' primer were used in a second PCR of roughly 6 to 11 cycles. TCRdb re-called the 5' RACE reads through MiXCR, storing one row per CDR3 protein. The sample comprises nearly 800,000 distinct CDR3 sequences, roughly three fifths of which are singletons, and roughly 24% rests with the top ten.

This sequence was found in a man in his forties in good health. The J gene is TRBJ2-5, the V gene TRBV28, with D uncertain. The sequenced sample was blood. The CDR3 coding sequence is TGTGCCAGCAGTGTAACAGACACTCAAGAGACCCAGTACTTC. Residues: CASSVTDTQETQYF.